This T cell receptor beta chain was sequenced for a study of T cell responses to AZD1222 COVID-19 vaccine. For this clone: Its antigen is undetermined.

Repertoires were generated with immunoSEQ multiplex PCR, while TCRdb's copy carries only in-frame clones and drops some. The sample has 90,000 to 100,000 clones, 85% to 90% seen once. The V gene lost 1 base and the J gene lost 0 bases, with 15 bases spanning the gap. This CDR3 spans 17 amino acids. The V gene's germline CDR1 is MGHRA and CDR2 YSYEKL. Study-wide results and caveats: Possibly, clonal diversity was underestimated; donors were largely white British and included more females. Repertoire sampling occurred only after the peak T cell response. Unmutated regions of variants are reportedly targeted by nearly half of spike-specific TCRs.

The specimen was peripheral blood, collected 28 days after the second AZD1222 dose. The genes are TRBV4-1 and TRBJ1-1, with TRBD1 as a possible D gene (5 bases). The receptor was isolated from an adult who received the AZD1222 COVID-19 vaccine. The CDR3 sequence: CASSQVGQGRLNTEAFF. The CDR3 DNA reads TGCGCCAGCAGCCAAGTAGGTCAGGGAAGATTGAACACTGAAGCTTTCTTT.